These 12 T cell receptor beta chains were all obtained from the same sample, sequenced in a study of human T cells and chemical hapten exposure. The sample's time point: patch test 3, about 24 weeks after DPC sensitization. The treatment: therapeutic diphenylcyclopropenone sensitization with weekly scalp DPC. Each CDR3 protein gets one entry after TCRdb re-called the RACE reads with MiXCR. The table shows about 160,000 distinct CDR3 sequences, with around a quarter occurring only once. The sample here was whole blood, taken in connection with sensitization to the hapten diphenylcyclopropenone (DPC). The receptor set was obtained from a young woman with alopecia areata. Some clones in this sample may be carry-over from other donors' samples.

This clonotype occurred many times. The chain carries TRBV7-3 and TRBJ2-6; TRBD1 is a possible D gene (6 bases). The ends were cut back, 6 bases at V and 0 bases at J, with 21 bases in the middle. The CDR3 totals 19 residues. CDR1 is SGHTA and CDR2 is FQGTGA in the germline V gene. CDR3 nucleotides: TGTGCCAGCAGTTCACGGCAGGGGTTTCCTACCTCTGGGGCCAACGTCCTGACTTTC. Translated: CASSSRQGFPTSGANVLTF.

This clonotype was recorded a few times. This chain links TRBV3-1 with TRBJ2-6; 9 bases are a match to TRBD2. V lost 6 bases, J lost 0 bases, and 0 bases stayed unmatched. Germline CDR1 is LGHDT and CDR2 is YNNKEL (reference sequence). The CDR3 extends over 15 amino acids. The CDR3 DNA sequence: TGTGCCAGCAGACTAGCGGGCTCTGGGGCCAACGTCCTGACTTTC. This codes for CASRLAGSGANVLTF.

This clonotype was counted a few times. The CDR3 nucleotides are TGTGCCAGCAGTTACGGTGGAGGTTGGGCCCAGTACTTC. This gives the protein CASSYGGGWAQYF. The chain combines TRBV6-2 or TRBV6-3 with TRBJ2-5; D might be TRBD2 (5 bases). V lost 2 bases and J lost 9, with 13 bases in between. The germline V gene has CDR1 MNHEY and CDR2 SVGEGT. This CDR3 spans 13 amino acids.

This clonotype turned up a few times. The chain carries TRBV4-1 and TRBJ2-7; the D gene is possibly TRBD2 (6 bases). CDR3 length: 13 amino acids. The V end was cut by 8 bases, the J end by 2 bases, with 13 bases between. From germline, CDR1 is MGHRA and CDR2 YSYEKL. CDR3 amino acids: CASGSGEAYEQYF. Here the CDR3 DNA reads TGCGCCAGCGGTAGCGGAGAGGCCTACGAGCAGTACTTC.

The V and J genes are TRBV29-1 and TRBJ2-3; D may be TRBD2 (5 bases). Germline loops: CDR1 SQVTM, CDR2 ANQGSEA. The CDR3 contains 9 residues. V gave up 7 bases and J gave up 10 bases, with 9 bases separating them. The CDR3 sequence is CSAGMAQYF. In nucleotides, the CDR3 is TGCAGCGCCGGGATGGCGCAGTATTTT.

The V gene is TRBV7-2, the J gene TRBJ1-6; D unclear. CDR1 is SGHTA, CDR2 FQGNSA, per germline. The CDR3 totals 14 residues. V dropped 2 bases and J dropped 8 bases, with 10 bases sitting between them. CDR3 DNA sequence: TGTGCCAGCAGCTTAAAGGTCCCGGATTCACCCCTCCACTTT. This sequence encodes CASSLKVPDSPLHF.

This clonotype came up a few times. The J gene is TRBJ1-4, the V gene TRBV27; D remains unclear. V lost 6 bases, J lost 0 bases, and 14 bases lay in between. The CDR3 sequence is 16 residues long. Germline V gives CDR1 MNHEY, CDR2 SMNVEV (reference sequence). CDR3 residues: CASSRKTLTTNEKLFF. In nucleotides, the CDR3 is TGTGCCAGCAGCCGCAAGACGCTCACAACTAATGAAAAACTGTTTTTT.

The V call is TRBV20-1, the J call TRBJ2-3; 9 bases align to TRBD2. CDR1 and CDR2 (germline): DFQATT, SNEGSKA (reference sequence). Germline trimming cut 6 bases from V and 7 bases from J; bases unmatched to any gene: 11. The length of the CDR3 is 14 residues. The CDR3 DNA sequence: TGCAGTGCCCCCCCCCTAGCGGGGCTGAATACGCAGTATTTT. Translating it yields CSAPPLAGLNTQYF.

The genes are TRBV21-1 and TRBJ2-7; the table's D call, TRBD1, was not checked against the DNA. TRBV21-1 is a documented pseudogene. The CDR3 spans 13 residues. This chain's CDR3 is CASRPTASYEQYF. The CDR3 coding sequence is TGTGCCAGCCGCCCGACTGCCTCCTACGAGCAGTACTTC.

At least ten counts were recorded for this clonotype. V and J are TRBV7-9 and TRBJ2-7; D is possibly TRBD1 (5 bases). There are 15 residues in the CDR3. Per germline, CDR1 SEHNR and CDR2 FQNEAQ (reference sequence). V gave up 6 bases and J gave up 2 bases, with 17 bases separating them. The CDR3 bases are TGTGCCAGCAGTCCCCCAGGGCTTTCGACCTACGAGCAGTACTTC. This sequence encodes CASSPPGLSTYEQYF.

This chain connects TRBV10-3 to TRBJ1-1; 8 bases agree with TRBD1. The germline V gene has CDR1 ENHRY and CDR2 SYGVKD. With V trimmed by 10 bases and J by 5 bases, 9 bases remained unmatched. CDR3 length: 13 residues. CDR3 amino acids: CATLQGGRTEAFF. DNA of the CDR3: TGTGCCACGCTACAGGGGGGGCGAACTGAAGCTTTCTTT.

The J gene is TRBJ2-7, the V gene TRBV7-8; perhaps TRBD1 as D (5 bases). Deletions cut 2 bases from V and 6 bases from J, with 11 bases between. This CDR3 region has 13 residues. Per the germline V gene, CDR1 is SGHVS and CDR2 is FQNEAQ. CDR3 nucleotide sequence: TGTGCCAGCAGCTTACCAGGGCTAGGCGAGCAGTACTTC. It is translated as CASSLPGLGEQYF.